The 12 T cell receptor beta chains reported below all come from one sample, sequenced in a study of T-cell memory formation after mild COVID-19. TCRdb passed the 5' RACE reads through MiXCR, listing each CDR3 protein once. Here the sample spans 550,000 to 700,000 distinct CDR3 sequences, roughly a sixth being singletons. The sample taken for sequencing was PBMCs or a T cell subset sorted from them (not recorded which). The receptor source for this set is an adult woman who had mild COVID-19 (a few samples of this study predate the infection). Cell type and time point are not known.

This chain links TRBV27 with TRBJ1-5; D remains ambiguous. Germline V gives CDR1 MNHEY, CDR2 SMNVEV (reference sequence). The V gene lost 2 bases and the J gene lost 5 bases, with 7 bases spanning the gap. The CDR3 totals 13 residues. CDR3 residues: CASSLNSDQPQHF. Here the CDR3 DNA reads TGTGCCAGCAGTTTAAACTCAGATCAGCCCCAGCATTTT.

In this sample, this clonotype turned up a few times. At one of its ends the junction is not consistent with the germline gene, which may arise from a read error. The rearrangement links TRBV6-5 to TRBJ1-4; weak D call: TRBD1 (5 bases). CDR3 length: 14 residues. Looked up from germline, CDR1 is MNHEY and CDR2 is SVGAGI. The CDR3: CASSPAGTSRGVVF. CDR3 sequence (DNA): TGTGCCAGCAGCCCCGCCGGGACGTCCAGAGGCGTAGTTTTT.

The chain recombines TRBV5-1 with TRBJ1-2; D is perhaps TRBD1 (6 bases). The length of the CDR3 is 16 residues. The germline CDR1 and CDR2 sequences are SGHRS and YFSETQ. The V end lost 2 bases, the J end lost 8 bases, and 22 bases lay between the germline ends. CDR3 sequence: CASSFGGLHPAKGYTF. The CDR3 DNA follows: TGCGCCAGCAGCTTTGGGGGCCTCCACCCGGCTAAGGGCTACACCTTC. Based on the CDR3 plus reference TRBV5-1 and TRBJ1-2, the full variable domain is KAGVTQTPRYLIKTRGQQVTLSCSPISGHRSVSWYQQTPGQGLQFLFEYFSETQRNKGNFPGRFSGRQFSNSRSEMNVSTLELGDSALYLCASSFGGLHPAKGYTFGSGTRLTVV.

The V gene is TRBV2, the J gene TRBJ2-1, with 9 bases that match TRBD2. V lost 8 bases, J lost 3 bases, and 8 bases stayed unmatched. The germline CDR1 and CDR2 sequences are SNHLY and FYNNEI. This CDR3 has 15 amino acids. The CDR3 DNA reads as TGTGCCAGCGGGACTAGCCTTTCTAACTACAATGAGCAGTTCTTC. It codes for CASGTSLSNYNEQFF.

This clonotype was detected only a few times. CDR3 loop: CASSLRVADTGELFF. The CDR3 DNA reads TGCGCCAGCAGCTTGAGGGTGGCGGACACCGGGGAGCTGTTTTTT. The chain joins TRBV5-1 to TRBJ2-2, with D uncertain. Germline assignment: CDR1 SGHRS and CDR2 YFSETQ. V shed 1 base and J shed 3 bases, with 10 bases lying between them. CDR3 size: 15 residues.

This clonotype was counted at least ten times. The chain uses TRBV5-1 and TRBJ1-2, with 8 positions matching TRBD1. Looked up from germline, CDR1 is SGHRS and CDR2 is YFSETQ. The CDR3 runs to 16 residues. V lost 4 bases, J lost 6 bases, and 14 bases stayed unmatched. The CDR3 reads CASSILPGGARDGYTF. CDR3 sequence (DNA): TGCGCCAGCAGCATCCTTCCAGGGGGCGCTCGGGATGGCTACACCTTC.

Many counts were recorded for this clonotype. The chain carries TRBV10-2 and TRBJ2-1; D gene unclear. The CDR3 is 14 residues long. CDR1 is WSHSY and CDR2 is SAAADI in the germline V gene. The V gene lost 7 bases and the J gene lost 0 bases, with 10 bases spanning the gap. CDR3 coding DNA: TGCGCCAGCACGTCCGATAGCTCCTACAATGAGCAGTTCTTC. As protein: CASTSDSSYNEQFF.

The chain recombines TRBV7-9 with TRBJ2-2; tentative D call: TRBD2 (6 bases). The V gene lost 3 bases and the J gene lost 5 bases, with 10 bases spanning the gap. Germline values: CDR1 SEHNR, CDR2 FQNEAQ (reference sequence). The CDR3 has 14 residues. CDR3 region: CASSLEAGTGELFF. DNA for the CDR3: TGTGCCAGCAGCTTGGAGGCGGGAACCGGGGAGCTGTTTTTT.

The chain recombines TRBV4-1 with TRBJ2-3, with 10 nucleotides matching TRBD1. The ends lost 0 bases at V and 5 bases at J; junction bases unmatched: 8. The V gene's germline CDR1 is MGHRA and CDR2 YSYEKL. The CDR3 runs to 17 residues. CDR3 in DNA: TGCGCCAGCAGCCAAGATTTAGGAGGGACAGGGGTAGATACGCAGTATTTT. Translated, it gives CASSQDLGGTGVDTQYF.

The table lists this clonotype with a few counts. The chain is built from TRBV4-1 and TRBJ1-2; D gene unclear. V lost 1 base, J lost 4 bases, and 10 bases lay in between. From germline, CDR1 is MGHRA and CDR2 YSYEKL. CDR3 length: 14 residues. Here the CDR3 reads CASSQVGLSYGYTF. In DNA, the CDR3 is TGCGCCAGCAGCCAAGTAGGATTGAGCTATGGCTACACCTTC.

This clonotype was picked up a small number of times. The gene calls are TRBV7-9 and TRBJ1-2; D possibly corresponds to TRBD1 (6 bases). CDR3 size: 12 residues. Trimming pared 5 bases from V and 6 bases from J, leaving 10 bases between. The V gene's germline CDR1 is SEHNR and CDR2 FQNEAQ (reference sequence). The DNA of the CDR3 is TGTGCCAGCAGCCCAGGGGCCAATGGCTACACCTTC. Encoded protein: CASSPGANGYTF.

CDR3 nucleotide sequence: TGCAGTGCTAGCCCCCTAGCGGGGTTTACAGATACGCAGTATTTT. Protein sequence: CSASPLAGFTDTQYF. The chain carries TRBV20-1 and TRBJ2-3; 9 bases match TRBD2. Germline V lookup: CDR1 DFQATT, CDR2 SNEGSKA (reference sequence). With V trimmed by 3 bases and J by 3 bases, 7 bases remained unmatched. This CDR3 region has 15 residues.